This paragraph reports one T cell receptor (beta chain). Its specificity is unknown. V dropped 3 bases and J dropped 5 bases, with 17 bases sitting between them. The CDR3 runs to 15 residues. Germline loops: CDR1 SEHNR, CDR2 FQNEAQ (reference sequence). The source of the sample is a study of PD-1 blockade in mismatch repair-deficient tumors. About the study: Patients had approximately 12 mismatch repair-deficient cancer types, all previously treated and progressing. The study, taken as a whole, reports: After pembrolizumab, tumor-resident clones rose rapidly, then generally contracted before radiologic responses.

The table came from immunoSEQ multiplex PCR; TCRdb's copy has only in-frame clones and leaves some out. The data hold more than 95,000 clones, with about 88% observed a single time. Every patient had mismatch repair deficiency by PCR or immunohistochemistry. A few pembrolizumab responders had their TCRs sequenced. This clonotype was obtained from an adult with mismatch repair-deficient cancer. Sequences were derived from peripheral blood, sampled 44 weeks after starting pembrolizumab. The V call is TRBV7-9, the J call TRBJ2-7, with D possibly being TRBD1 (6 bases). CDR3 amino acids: CASSFLLQGRDEQYF. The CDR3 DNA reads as TGTGCCAGCAGCTTTCTTTTACAGGGAAGGGACGAGCAGTACTTC.